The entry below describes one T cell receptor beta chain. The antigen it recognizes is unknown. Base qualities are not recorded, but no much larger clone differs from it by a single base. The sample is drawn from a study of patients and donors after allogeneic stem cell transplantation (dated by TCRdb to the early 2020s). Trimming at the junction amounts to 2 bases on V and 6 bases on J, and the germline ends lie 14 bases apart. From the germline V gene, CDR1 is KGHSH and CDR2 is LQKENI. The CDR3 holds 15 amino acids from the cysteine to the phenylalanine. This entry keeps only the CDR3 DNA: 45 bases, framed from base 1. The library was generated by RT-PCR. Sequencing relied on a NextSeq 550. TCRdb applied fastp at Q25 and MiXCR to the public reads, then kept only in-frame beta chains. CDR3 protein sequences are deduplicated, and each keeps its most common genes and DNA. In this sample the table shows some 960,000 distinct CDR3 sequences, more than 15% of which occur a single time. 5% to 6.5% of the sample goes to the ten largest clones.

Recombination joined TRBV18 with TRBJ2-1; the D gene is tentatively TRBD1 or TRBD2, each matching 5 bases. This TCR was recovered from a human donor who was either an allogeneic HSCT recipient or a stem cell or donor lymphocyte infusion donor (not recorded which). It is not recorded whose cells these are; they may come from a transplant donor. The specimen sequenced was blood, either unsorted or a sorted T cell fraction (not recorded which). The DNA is TGTGCCAGCTCACCAGGGTGGGACCCCGGCAATGAGCAGTTCTTC. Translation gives CASSPGWDPGNEQFF.